These 16 T cell receptor beta chains originate from one sample sequenced in a study of tissue T cells after allogeneic stem cell transplantation. Clones were read by immunoSEQ multiplex PCR, and TCRdb kept only the in-frame ones, dropping some. The sample yields 45,000 to 50,000 clones, roughly 75% seen once. Sequencing was performed on sorted cells pooled from one or two spleens. The receptor source for this set is a pool of C57BL/6 mice in good health.

Points on this clone: Each gene name is a mouse one. The CDR3 end is not reached by the read, which stops 1 residue before it; the germline J gene fills it in. The chain couples TRBV29 to TRBJ1-1; D is perhaps TRBD1 (6 bases). Germline lookup yields CDR1 MSHET and CDR2 SYDVDS. This CDR3 contains 14 residues. V lost 6 bases, J lost 0 bases, and 11 bases lay in between. The sequenced CDR3 bases are TGTGCTAGCAGCCTCGGACAGACAAACACAGAAGTCTTC. Protein: CASSLGQTNTEVF. The entire CDR3 protein is CASSLGQTNTEVFF.

This clone was counted between two and nine times. The genes and germline here are from mouse. The missing CDR3 end, 1 residue past where the read stops, is filled in from the germline J gene. This chain connects TRBV4 to TRBJ1-4, with unresolved D. The CDR3 is made up of 11 amino acids. Germline-derived CDR1 and CDR2 are LGHDT and YNNKQL (reference sequence). V dropped 5 bases and J dropped 7 bases, with 5 bases sitting between them. The chain's CDR3 is CASSLSERLFF. The covered CDR3 bases are TGTGCCAGCAGCCTCTCCGAAAGATTATTT.

Turning to this clone: Mouse names are used for the genes. The CDR3 here is CASSIGTGSYAEQFF. Partial CDR3 DNA: TGTGCCAGCAGTATAGGGACAGGGAGCTATGCTGAGCAGTTC. The V and J genes are TRBV19 and TRBJ2-1; 8 bases agree with TRBD1. The sequence runs out 1 residue before the end of the CDR3; the remainder is reconstructed from the germline J gene. The CDR3 has 15 residues. Trimming at V came to 0 bases and at J to 3 bases, leaving 2 bases not matched to a gene. The germline V gene has CDR1 FNHDT and CDR2 SITEND (reference sequence).

Note on this clone: These gene names are mouse names. The missing CDR3 end, 1 residue past where the read stops, is filled in from the germline J gene. The chain combines TRBV19 with TRBJ1-1; TRBD1 matches at 7 bases. Trimming at V came to 5 bases and at J to 6 bases, leaving 4 bases not matched to a gene. There are 12 residues in the CDR3. Germline-derived CDR1 and CDR2 are FNHDT and SITEND (reference sequence). CDR3 DNA (partial): TGTGCCAGCAGATTTCAGGGGGCAGAAGTCTTC. It encodes CASRFQGAEVF. The whole CDR3 is CASRFQGAEVFF.

This clone has only a few counts. Gene labels here are mouse ones. The CDR3 extends 1 residue past the end of the read, so its final part is completed from the germline J gene. This chain uses TRBV16 with TRBJ2-7, with 8 bases fitting TRBD1. Germline lookup yields CDR1 SGHSA and CDR2 FRNQAP. The CDR3 loop spans 12 amino acids. Trimming removed 5 bases from V and 6 bases from J; junction bases left unmatched: 3. CDR3 region: CASSPRGLEQYF. The DNA read from the CDR3 is TGTGCAAGCAGCCCCAGGGGGCTTGAACAGTAC.

About this clone: Mouse germline and gene names are used. The sequenced fragment ends 1 residue before the CDR3 boundary, so the rest is inferred from the germline J gene. The chain links TRBV29 to TRBJ2-1; 9 bases are shared with TRBD1. After removal of 6 bases from V and 7 bases from J, the junction contained 10 bases not matched to a gene. CDR1 and CDR2 from the germline V gene are MSHET and SYDVDS. The CDR3 totals 15 residues. CDR3 in amino acids: CASSLGTGRGAEQFF. CDR3 DNA (partial): TGTGCTAGCAGCCTAGGGACAGGGAGGGGGGCTGAGCAGTTC. Together with reference TRBV29 and TRBJ2-1, the CDR3 gives the full variable domain: DMKVTQMPRYLIKRMGENVLLECGQDMSHETMYWYRQDPGLGLQLIYISYDVDSNSEGDIPKGYRVSRKKREHFSLILDSAKTNQTSVYFCASSLGTGRGAEQFFGPGTRLTVL.

Concerning this clone: Gene names are the mouse ones. The CDR3 end falls 1 residue outside the read, so it is completed with the germline J gene. The chain recombines TRBV23 with TRBJ2-4. Germline V lookup: CDR1 KGHTA, CDR2 FQNQQP. There are 13 residues in the CDR3. The CDR3 reads CSSSQSGKNTLYF. CDR3 DNA (partial): TGCTCCAGCAGTCAATCAGGGAAAAACACCTTGTAC.

Remarks on this clone: Mouse gene names and germline throughout. The read ends 1 residue shy of where the CDR3 ends; the end is completed using the germline J gene. This sequence joins TRBV5 and TRBJ2-3; the D call may be TRBD1 or TRBD2 (5 bases each). The V end was cut by 0 bases, the J end by 2 bases, with 6 bases between. CDR3 size: 14 residues. CDR1 LGHNA and CDR2 YNLKQL come from the germline V gene (reference sequence). The CDR3 region is CASSQEGTAETLYF. CDR3 DNA (partial): TGTGCCAGCAGCCAAGAGGGGACTGCAGAAACGCTGTAT.

With respect to this clone: The gene names here belong to mouse. The sequenced fragment ends 1 residue before the CDR3 boundary, so the rest is inferred from the germline J gene. V is TRBV19 and J is TRBJ2-1; D remains unclear. Germline V lookup: CDR1 FNHDT, CDR2 SITEND (reference sequence). The length of the CDR3 is 13 residues. The V gene lost 2 bases and the J gene lost 4 bases, with 7 bases spanning the gap. This chain's CDR3 is CASSIRDYAEQFF. The CDR3 DNA, read in part, is TGTGCCAGCAGTATTCGGGATTATGCTGAGCAGTTC. The entire variable domain, with the rest obtained from reference TRBV19 and TRBJ2-1, is as follows: GGIITQTPKFLIGQEGQKLTLKCQQNFNHDTMYWYRQDSGKGLRLIYYSITENDLQKGDLSEGYDASREKKSSFSLTVTSAQKNEMAVFLCASSIRDYAEQFFGPGTRLTVL.

This clone has more than one count but fewer than ten. Gene names denote mouse genes. Coverage ceases 1 residue before the CDR3 finishes, and the germline J gene fills in the end. The chain combines TRBV5 with TRBJ2-7; 7 nucleotides match TRBD1. This CDR3 region has 12 residues. V lost 4 bases and J lost 5; bases outside the gene matches: 2. The germline V gene encodes CDR1 LGHNA and CDR2 YNLKQL (reference sequence). Partial CDR3 DNA: TGTGCCAGCAGCCCCGACAGGGATGAACAGTAC. Translated, it gives CASSPDRDEQY. The CDR3 in its entirety is CASSPDRDEQYF.

Points on this clone: Gene names refer to mouse genes. Read data end 1 residue before the CDR3 end; the end is taken from the germline J gene. V and J are TRBV1 and TRBJ2-1, with 8 positions matching TRBD2. J gave up 3 bases and V 1 base, and 2 bases lay outside the gene matches. Germline V gene lookup returns CDR1 NSQYPW and CDR2 LRSPGD (reference sequence). The CDR3 has 15 amino acids. Incomplete CDR3 DNA: TGCACCTGCAGTGCAGCCTGGGGGGTCTATGCTGAGCAGTTC. Residues: CTCSAAWGVYAEQF. The entire CDR3 reads CTCSAAWGVYAEQFF.

In the case of this clone: Mouse gene names and germline throughout. The observed sequence ends 1 residue before the CDR3 terminus, with the missing tail filled in from the germline J gene. The chain links TRBV14 to TRBJ2-4, with TRBD2 matching 7 bases. This CDR3 comprises 14 residues. J was trimmed by 0 bases and V by 3 bases; bases with no gene match: 1. Germline V gene data show CDR1 as SGHDT and CDR2 as FRDEAV. CDR3 sequence: CASSSTGSQNTLYF. The CDR3 bases that were read are TGTGCCAGCAGTTCGACTGGGAGTCAAAACACCTTGTAC.

With regard to this clone: Here the gene names and germline are mouse. CDR3 region: CAWRRDRDNQDTQYF. Partial CDR3 DNA: TGTGCCTGGAGACGGGACAGGGATAACCAAGACACCCAGTAC. V gene TRBV31 combines with J gene TRBJ2-5, with 9 bases aligning to TRBD1. The CDR3 goes on 1 residue after the read ends, and that part is filled in from the germline J gene. V trimming: 3 bases; J trimming: 0 bases; junction bases outside the gene matches: 4. Germline V gives CDR1 GKSSPN, CDR2 SITVG. The CDR3 has 15 residues.

Points on this clone: The genes and germline here are from mouse. The CDR3 end falls 1 residue outside the read, so it is completed with the germline J gene. Different DNA sequences within this sample yield the same CDR3. This rearrangement joins TRBV5 to TRBJ1-3; no definite D call. The germline V and J ends were trimmed by 1 base and 0 bases, with 4 bases remaining between them. Germline CDR1 is LGHNA and CDR2 is YNLKQL (reference sequence). The CDR3 is made up of 14 amino acids. CDR3 loop: CASSQGNSGNTLYF. The part of the CDR3 DNA that was read is TGTGCCAGCAGCCAAGGAAATTCTGGAAATACGCTCTAT.

Regarding this clone: Gene names are the mouse ones. The read terminates 1 residue ahead of where the CDR3 ends, so the germline J gene completes it. The chain recombines TRBV12-1 with TRBJ2-7; no clear D. The CDR3 totals 10 residues. Germline V CDR1 and CDR2: SGHSN, HYEKVE. Trimming removed 3 bases from V and 5 bases from J, with 4 bases in between. CDR3 loop: CASSGDEQYF. CDR3 DNA, as far as it was read: TGTGCCAGCTCTGGAGATGAACAGTAC.

A word on this clone: These gene names are mouse names. The missing CDR3 end, 1 residue past where the read stops, is filled in from the germline J gene. The V and J genes are TRBV15 and TRBJ1-4; tentative D call: TRBD1 (5 bases). Germline CDR1 reads SGHND; CDR2 reads FRSKSL. This CDR3 has 18 residues. The V gene lost 2 bases and the J gene lost 0 bases, with 16 bases spanning the gap. The DNA read from the CDR3 is TGTGCCAGCAGTTTAAGCCAGGGAGAGGGATTTTCCAACGAAAGATTATTT. This translates into CASSLSQGEGFSNERLF. The whole CDR3 protein is CASSLSQGEGFSNERLFF. Combining the CDR3 with reference TRBV15 and TRBJ1-4 gives the whole variable domain DAGVTQTPRHEVAEKGQTIILKCEPVSGHNDLFWYRQTKIQGLELLSYFRSKSLMEDGGAFKDRFKAEMLNSSFSTLKIQPTEPKDSAVYLCASSLSQGEGFSNERLFFGHGTKLSVL.